Only one count was recorded for the clone carrying this T cell receptor beta chain. The data stem from a study of blood T cell repertoires in COVID-19. Study-wide background: Sources were T cells, B-cell-depleted T cells, or PBMCs; the material itself was cDNA or gDNA.

V shed 4 bases and J 1 base; nucleotides not matched to a gene: 2. Germline CDR1 is SGHTA and CDR2 is FQGNSA. The CDR3 is 15 residues long. Original processing methods: Scientists estimated how many nucleated cells there were by amplifying reference gene primers. Using immunoSEQ multiplex PCR, the repertoire was profiled, and TCRdb retains in-frame clones only, with some absent. V and J calls and clone size are as listed in that table; D and trimming were resolved from the DNA. Among 200,000 or so clones listed, approximately 91% were seen once. The J gene is TRBJ2-7, the V gene TRBV7-2; 12 positions match TRBD2. The specimen sequenced was peripheral blood. The receptor was derived from a woman in her fifties or sixties with acute or convalescent COVID-19. The CDR3 loop reads CASSSTSGSSYEQYF. The CDR3 bases are TGTGCCAGCAGCTCGACTAGCGGGAGTTCCTACGAGCAGTACTTC. Combining the CDR3 with reference TRBV7-2 and TRBJ2-7 gives the whole variable domain GAGVSQSPSNKVTEKGKDVELRCDPISGHTALYWYRQSLGQGLEFLIYFQGNSAPDKSGLPSDRFSAERTGGSVSTLTIQRTQQEDSAVYLCASSSTSGSSYEQYFGPGTRLTVT.